These 9 T cell receptor beta chains came from one sample sequenced in a study of CD8 T cells in Susac syndrome. Reverse transcription used about 0.5 to 1 ug RNA and random hexamers. TCRdb itself ran the immunoSEQ multiplex PCR reads through MiXCR, one entry per CDR3 protein. Seen here are 230,000 or so distinct CDR3 sequences, about 95% observed once, and the top ten hold roughly 0.09%. The source material was CD4+ T cells from PBMCs. Receptors originate from a human donor with multiple sclerosis.

The rearrangement joins TRBV4-1 to TRBJ2-7; possibly TRBD2 for D (6 bases). This CDR3 spans 16 amino acids. The V end lost 5 bases, the J end lost 6 bases, and 23 bases lay between the germline ends. CDR1 is MGHRA and CDR2 is YSYEKL in the germline V gene. CDR3 sequence (DNA): TGCGCCAGCAGCTTGGGCATCGGGCTAGCGAGGCGCGAGCAGTACTTC. Translating it yields CASSLGIGLARREQYF.

The chain is built from TRBV15 and TRBJ2-1; D remains ambiguous. CDR3 length: 16 residues. Trimming cost V 0 bases and J 2 bases, with 11 bases left between them. The germline CDR1 and CDR2 sequences are LNHNV and YYDKDF (reference sequence). CDR3: CATSRDLPETYNEQFF. In nucleotides, the CDR3 is TGTGCCACCAGCAGAGATCTCCCAGAAACCTACAATGAGCAGTTCTTC.

This chain links TRBV15 with TRBJ2-6; no definite D call. CDR1 and CDR2 (germline): LNHNV, YYDKDF (reference sequence). CDR3 length: 16 residues. V was clipped by 0 bases and J by 4 bases, with 10 bases between them. DNA for the CDR3: TGTGCCACCAGCAGAGATTCAAGGTACGGGGCCAACGTCCTGACTTTC. It encodes CATSRDSRYGANVLTF.

This rearrangement joins TRBV30 to TRBJ2-7, with a weak D call TRBD2 (5 bases). Germline V gives CDR1 GTSNPN, CDR2 SVGIG (reference sequence). Trimming removed 3 bases from V and 7 bases from J, with 10 bases in between. This CDR3 region has 11 residues. The CDR3 DNA reads TGTGCCTGGAGACGACCGGGAGAGCAGTACTTC. Translation: CAWRRPGEQYF.

This chain connects TRBV10-3 to TRBJ2-3; D may correspond to TRBD1 or TRBD2 (5 bases each). Looked up from germline, CDR1 is ENHRY and CDR2 is SYGVKD. CDR3 length equals 15 residues. V dropped 5 bases and J dropped 2 bases, with 14 bases sitting between them. This CDR3 is CAISPGPTFTDTQYF. The CDR3 region has the DNA TGTGCCATCAGTCCGGGGCCTACGTTCACAGATACGCAGTATTTT.

The chain joins TRBV3-1 to TRBJ1-1; TRBD1 is a possible D gene (5 bases). CDR3 length: 13 amino acids. V lost 6 bases to trimming and J lost 1 base, with 9 bases between them. The germline V gene encodes CDR1 LGHDT and CDR2 YNNKEL (reference sequence). In nucleotides, the CDR3 is TGTGCCAGCAGGTATACAGGGAACACTGAAGCTTTCTTT. Protein: CASRYTGNTEAFF.

The chain uses TRBV29-1 and TRBJ1-5, with D perhaps matching TRBD1 (5 bases). Germline lookup yields CDR1 SQVTM and CDR2 ANQGSEA. The V end was cut by 4 bases, the J end by 2 bases, with 9 bases between. The CDR3 covers 13 residues. As DNA, the CDR3 is TGCAGCGTTGGGGGGGTGGGCAATCAGCCCCAGCATTTT. Translating it yields CSVGGVGNQPQHF. Full variable domain (outside the CDR3, taken from reference TRBV29-1 and TRBJ1-5): SAVISQKPSRDICQRGTSLTIQCQVDSQVTMMFWYRQQPGQSLTLIATANQGSEATYESGFVIDKFPISRPNLTFSTLTVSNMSPEDSSIYLCSVGGVGNQPQHFGDGTRLSIL.

The rearrangement links TRBV5-1 to TRBJ2-1; no definite D call. Per the germline V gene, CDR1 is SGHRS and CDR2 is YFSETQ. The V gene lost 6 bases and the J gene lost 7 bases, with 8 bases spanning the gap. The CDR3 runs to 11 residues. The DNA for the CDR3 is TGCGCCAGCAAGGATGCTAATGAGCAGTTCTTC. Encoded protein: CASKDANEQFF.

The chain joins TRBV20-1 to TRBJ2-7, with a possible D match to TRBD2 (6 bases). Trimming left V 3 bases short and J 4 bases short, with 16 bases between. This CDR3 comprises 14 residues. Germline loops: CDR1 DFQATT, CDR2 SNEGSKA (reference sequence). CDR3 in DNA: TGCAGTGCTAGCTCTATTATTGGAGGGTACGAGCAGTACTTC. This sequence encodes CSASSIIGGYEQYF.